These 29 T cell receptor beta chains were sequenced from one sample in a study of T cell repertoires in cytomegalovirus infection. TCRdb analysed the reads with MiXCR anew, one entry per CDR3 protein. The sample has about 740,000 distinct CDR3 sequences, about a third seen once; the top ten hold under 3%. Sequenced material: PBMCs. These receptors all stem from a human donor in good health (CMV status not recorded). Some clones in this sample may be carry-over from other donors' samples.

This chain links TRBV28 with TRBJ2-3; D remains ambiguous. V was clipped by 7 bases and J by 2 bases, with 10 bases between them. The CDR3 is 13 amino acids. Germline V CDR1 and CDR2: MDHEN, SYDVKM. The CDR3 region has the DNA TGTGCCAGCAAACTCCCAAACACAGATACGCAGTATTTT. It yields the protein CASKLPNTDTQYF.

This clonotype has only a few counts. The chain's CDR3 is CASSKGLAVASYEQYF. The CDR3 region has the DNA TGTGCCAGCAGTAAAGGACTAGCGGTTGCGTCCTACGAGCAGTACTTC. The chain links TRBV12-3 or TRBV12-4 to TRBJ2-7; TRBD2 matches 10 bases. This CDR3 is built from 16 residues. J lost 1 base, V lost 5 bases, and 8 bases had no gene match.

A few counts support this clonotype. The chain uses TRBV19 and TRBJ2-5, with TRBD2 matching over 9 bases. This CDR3 contains 14 residues. Germline V gene data show CDR1 as LNHDA and CDR2 as SQIVND (reference sequence). The junction had 9 bases not matched to a gene; V was cut back by 8 bases and J by 5 bases. CDR3 nucleotides: TGTGCCAGTTGGACTAGCGCTCGAGGGGAGACCCAGTACTTC. Protein: CASWTSARGETQYF.

The genes are TRBV7-2 and TRBJ1-6, with 9 bases that match TRBD1. Germline V lookup: CDR1 SGHTA, CDR2 FQGNSA. The CDR3 is made up of 15 amino acids. The V gene end was trimmed by 3 bases and the J gene end by 10 bases; junction bases not matched to a gene: 7. The DNA of the CDR3 is TGTGCCAGCAGCTTTTTTGGGACAGGGCAGTCACCCCTCCACTTT. Amino acids: CASSFFGTGQSPLHF.

This clonotype occurred many times. The chain recombines TRBV7-2 with TRBJ1-1; D unclear. CDR1 is SGHTA, CDR2 FQGNSA, per germline. The CDR3 runs 15 residues. V shed 5 bases and J shed 8 bases, with 21 bases lying between them. The CDR3 loop reads CASSASVGRRTEAFF. CDR3 bases: TGTGCCAGCAGCGCCAGCGTGGGGAGGCGGACCGAAGCTTTCTTT.

The rearrangement joins TRBV5-4 to TRBJ1-1; D remains unclear. The V and J ends lost 1 base and 1 base respectively, with 8 bases between them. Looked up from germline, CDR1 is SGHNT and CDR2 is YYREEE (reference sequence). The CDR3 runs 14 residues. The chain's CDR3 is CASSLQLKNTEAFF. CDR3 nucleotides: TGTGCCAGCAGCTTGCAGCTAAAGAACACTGAAGCTTTCTTT.

A few counts support this clonotype. The gene calls are TRBV6-2 or TRBV6-3 and TRBJ2-1; possible D gene TRBD1, 6 bases. V was pared by 3 bases and J by 1 base, with 19 bases between. This CDR3 region has 18 residues. Germline CDR1 is MNHEY and CDR2 is SVGEGT. The CDR3 coding sequence is TGTGCCAGCAGTTATGGGGGCCCTCAGTGGGAATCCTACAATGAGCAGTTCTTC. Translated: CASSYGGPQWESYNEQFF.

This clonotype was detected a few times. V and J are TRBV11-2 and TRBJ2-5; 13 bases match TRBD2. The ends lost 7 bases at V and 7 bases at J; junction bases unmatched: 6. Looked up from germline, CDR1 is SGHAT and CDR2 is FQNNGV. The CDR3 has 14 amino acids. The CDR3 is CASTGTSGIGTQYF. CDR3 in DNA: TGTGCCAGCACCGGGACTAGCGGGATAGGGACCCAGTACTTC.

The count of this clonotype is one. This is likely a read error, given that the CDR3 carries no conserved phenylalanine or tryptophan at its end. The DNA is left out, because the CDR3 cannot be placed on it with certainty; the CDR3 is given as TCRdb lists it. This sequence joins TRBV29-1 and TRBJ1-1; TRBD1, as called in the table, went unchecked against the DNA. Germline values: CDR1 SQVTM, CDR2 ANQGSEA. Ends included, the CDR3 has 12 residues. CDR3 sequence: CSAETGYTEAVL.

Worth noting for this clonotype: This may be a read error: a much more frequent sequence differs by one nucleotide. The V call is TRBV28, the J call TRBJ1-1; TRBD1 matches 10 bases. Trimming at V came to 6 bases and at J to 1 base, leaving 5 bases not matched to a gene. The CDR3 length is 15 residues. Germline-derived CDR1 and CDR2 are MDHEN and SYDVKM. This chain's CDR3 is CASSAWDRGNTEAFF. Written as DNA, the CDR3 is TGTGCCAGCAGCGCTTGGGACAGGGGGAACACTGAAGCTTTCTTT.

This clonotype has a handful of counts. The genes are TRBV6-6 and TRBJ2-5, with TRBD2 identical over 8 bases. The CDR3 totals 16 residues. CDR1 is MNHNY, CDR2 SVGAGI, per germline (reference sequence). Trimming at V came to 2 bases and at J to 1 base, leaving 6 bases not matched to a gene. CDR3 loop: CASSYGAGGSQETQYF. In DNA, the CDR3 is TGTGCCAGCAGTTACGGGGCGGGGGGCTCCCAAGAGACCCAGTACTTC.

This chain uses TRBV6-5 with TRBJ1-2, with a weak D call TRBD1 (6 bases). The CDR3 has 14 residues. Germline lookup yields CDR1 MNHEY and CDR2 SVGAGI. The V and J ends lost 8 bases and 6 bases respectively, with 19 bases between them. The CDR3 region has the DNA TGTGCCAGCGTTGGGTGGGGGCACTCGGATGGCTACACCTTC. This gives the protein CASVGWGHSDGYTF.

This clonotype came up a few times. The V gene is TRBV29-1, the J gene TRBJ1-2; 7 bases line up with TRBD1. CDR3 length: 14 amino acids. J gave up 3 bases and V 4 bases, and 8 bases lay outside the gene matches. Per germline, CDR1 SQVTM and CDR2 ANQGSEA. CDR3 DNA sequence: TGCAGCGTTGCAGGGGCAGGGGGTGACTATGGCTACACCTTC. The encoded protein is CSVAGAGGDYGYTF.

CDR3 in amino acids: CSAQGLYDYGYTF. In nucleotides, the CDR3 is TGCAGTGCTCAGGGATTATATGACTATGGCTACACCTTC. The chain employs TRBV20-1 and TRBJ1-2; D is perhaps TRBD1 (5 bases). Deletions cut 5 bases from V and 3 bases from J, with 13 bases between. CDR1 is DFQATT, CDR2 SNEGSKA, per germline (reference sequence). The CDR3 is made up of 13 amino acids.

The table lists this clonotype with a few counts. The rearrangement uses TRBV28 and TRBJ2-7, with D uncertain. In germline, CDR1 is MDHEN, CDR2 SYDVKM. The V and J ends lost 6 bases and 9 bases respectively, with 21 bases between them. This CDR3 has 14 residues. DNA for the CDR3: TGTGCCAGCAGGCCAAGTGGGGTAATGGTTAGGCAGTACTTC. Encoded protein: CASRPSGVMVRQYF.

This clonotype was counted between two and nine times. CDR3 sequence: CSATTRPGQENEKLFF. For the CDR3, the DNA is TGCAGTGCTACTACTCGACCGGGACAGGAGAATGAAAAACTGTTTTTT. The rearrangement links TRBV20-1 to TRBJ1-4; 8 bases align to TRBD1. Trimming cost V 4 bases and J 5 bases; bases outside gene matches: 12. Germline CDR1 is DFQATT and CDR2 is SNEGSKA (reference sequence). The CDR3 has 16 amino acids.

The table lists this clonotype with a few counts. The genes are TRBV28 and TRBJ1-5; TRBD1 aligns across 9 bases. Germline loops: CDR1 MDHEN, CDR2 SYDVKM. The junction had 1 base not matched to a gene; V was cut back by 7 bases and J by 6 bases. The CDR3 sequence is 12 residues long. The CDR3 DNA is TGTGCCAGCAAGACAGGGGGTCAGCCCCAGCATTTT. It codes for CASKTGGQPQHF.

V usage is TRBV2 and J usage is TRBJ2-3, with a tentative D call TRBD2 (6 bases). Trimming stripped 6 bases from V and 3 bases from J, with 16 bases between. CDR1 and CDR2 from the germline V gene are SNHLY and FYNNEI. The CDR3 contains 15 residues. For the CDR3, the DNA is TGTGCCAGCAGGGGGACTCGGATGGGGACAGATACGCAGTATTTT. Protein sequence: CASRGTRMGTDTQYF.

The chain carries TRBV5-8 and TRBJ2-1; D unresolved. The V and J ends lost 0 bases and 1 base respectively, with 14 bases between them. This CDR3 spans 17 amino acids. In germline, CDR1 is SGHTS, CDR2 YDEGEE. The CDR3 region is CASSLAGLKSSYNEQFF. The CDR3 nucleotides are TGTGCCAGCAGCTTGGCCGGGCTTAAATCTTCCTACAATGAGCAGTTCTTC.

The V call is TRBV19, the J call TRBJ1-2; 8 bases align to TRBD1. Germline V gene data show CDR1 as LNHDA and CDR2 as SQIVND (reference sequence). The CDR3 spans 12 residues. J was trimmed by 6 bases and V by 4 bases; bases with no gene match: 1. The CDR3 region is CASSTGGNGYTF. In DNA form, the CDR3 reads TGTGCCAGTAGTACAGGGGGCAATGGCTACACCTTC.

The sample holds many counts of this clonotype. The V call is TRBV6-5, the J call TRBJ1-3; perhaps TRBD1 as D (5 bases). This CDR3 spans 14 amino acids. Deletions cut 2 bases from V and 2 bases from J, with 7 bases between. CDR1 MNHEY and CDR2 SVGAGI come from the germline V gene. In DNA, the CDR3 is TGTGCCAGCAGTTACCCGGGACCTGGAAACACCATATATTTT. Encoded protein: CASSYPGPGNTIYF.

This clonotype was seen more than once but under ten times. The chain employs TRBV25-1 and TRBJ2-7; D gene uncertain. Germline-derived CDR1 and CDR2 are MGHDK and SYGVNS. V lost 2 bases and J 1 base, leaving 9 bases between the germline ends. This CDR3 is 14 amino acids long. The CDR3 nucleotides are TGTGCCAGCAGTGAACACGGAGTATCCTACGAGCAGTACTTC. Its translation: CASSEHGVSYEQYF.

The chain uses TRBV15 and TRBJ1-6, with no clear D. Germline CDR1 LNHNV, CDR2 YYDKDF (reference sequence). The CDR3 is 12 residues long. The germline V and J ends were trimmed by 0 bases and 9 bases, with 3 bases remaining between them. The CDR3 spells CATSRDTSPLHF. The CDR3 nucleotides read TGTGCCACCAGCAGAGATACTTCACCCCTCCACTTT. Supplemented by reference TRBV15 and TRBJ1-6, the full variable domain reads DAMVIQNPRYQVTQFGKPVTLSCSQTLNHNVMYWYQQKSSQAPKLLFHYYDKDFNNEADTPDNFQSRRPNTSFCFLDIRSPGLGDTAMYLCATSRDTSPLHFGNGTRLTVT.

This clonotype was detected only a few times. The chain uses TRBV10-3 and TRBJ1-2, with TRBD1 matching 8 bases. Per the germline V gene, CDR1 is ENHRY and CDR2 is SYGVKD. The CDR3 has 12 residues. The junction had 2 bases not matched to a gene; V was cut back by 6 bases and J by 5 bases. The CDR3 loop is CAIRQGDYGYTF. The CDR3 bases are TGTGCCATCAGACAGGGGGATTATGGCTACACCTTC.

In this sample, this clonotype turned up a few times. The chain carries TRBV7-9 and TRBJ2-7; D may be TRBD1 (5 bases). The germline V and J ends were trimmed by 5 bases and 3 bases, with 17 bases remaining between them. There are 15 residues in the CDR3. Germline loops: CDR1 SEHNR, CDR2 FQNEAQ (reference sequence). This CDR3 reads CASSRGSTDIYEQYF. The CDR3 DNA follows: TGTGCCAGCAGCCGCGGCTCGACAGACATCTACGAGCAGTACTTC.

The gene calls are TRBV5-1 and TRBJ2-5; TRBD1 matches 7 bases. CDR3 size: 16 residues. Germline CDR1 SGHRS, CDR2 YFSETQ. V trimming: 1 base; J trimming: 2 bases; junction bases outside the gene matches: 8. CDR3 coding DNA: TGCGCCAGCAGCTTGCCCTCGGGACAGCAACAAGAGACCCAGTACTTC. Translated, it gives CASSLPSGQQQETQYF.

This clonotype was seen a single time. The chain joins TRBV7-9 to TRBJ1-2; 7 nucleotides align to TRBD1. V lost 5 bases to trimming and J lost 4 bases; unmatched junction nucleotides: 13. The CDR3 runs 16 residues. Germline V gene lookup returns CDR1 SEHNR and CDR2 FQNEAQ (reference sequence). The CDR3 nucleotides read TGTGCCAGCAGCCCCGCCCTCTCCGGGACAGTCTATGGCTACACCTTC. Protein product: CASSPALSGTVYGYTF.

The chain uses TRBV28 and TRBJ2-7; 8 nucleotides line up with TRBD2. This CDR3 comprises 14 residues. Germline CDR1 and CDR2: MDHEN and SYDVKM. V lost 6 bases to trimming and J lost 5 bases; unmatched junction nucleotides: 9. CDR3 residues: CASRISGAWNEQYF. The CDR3 DNA sequence: TGTGCCAGCAGGATTAGCGGGGCCTGGAACGAGCAGTACTTC.

The chain has TRBV11-1 and TRBJ2-7; D gene uncertain. V gave up 6 bases and J gave up 3 bases, with 9 bases separating them. From germline, CDR1 is SGHAT and CDR2 FQDESV (reference sequence). The CDR3 runs 12 residues. Here the CDR3 reads CASSARFYEQYF. The DNA of the CDR3 is TGTGCCAGCAGTGCCAGATTCTACGAGCAGTACTTC.